Listed below are T cell receptor beta chains from one sample, sequenced in a study of OX40 agonist ivuxolimab in advanced cancers. Sequenced by immunoSEQ multiplex PCR; TCRdb stores in-frame clones only, minus some. This sample has 55,000 to 60,000 clones, with roughly 84% found just once. Sequencing was performed on CD4+ or CD8+ T cells sorted from blood, taken in a trial of the OX40 agonist ivuxolimab. These receptors were taken from an adult with an advanced solid tumor such as melanoma, head and neck, liver or kidney cancer. The conserved cysteine and the conserved F or W are not part of the CDR3 here. The D gene is left open where the match is weak.

v_call: TRBV5-1
d_call: NA
j_call: TRBJ2-3
cdr3_aa: ASLPSGEWGDTQY

v_call: TRBV7-2
d_call: NA
j_call: TRBJ2-2
cdr3_aa: ASSLGLGATGELF

v_call: TRBV29-1
d_call: TRBD2
j_call: TRBJ2-3
cdr3_aa: SVGRLAGPKDTQY

v_call: TRBV2
d_call: NA
j_call: TRBJ2-2
cdr3_aa: ASLPGTNAGELF

v_call: TRBV6-6
d_call: NA
j_call: TRBJ1-1
cdr3_aa: ASNQGLTEAF

v_call: TRBV5-6
d_call: NA
j_call: TRBJ1-3
cdr3_aa: ASSLGPGLGNTIY

v_call: TRBV10-3
d_call: TRBD2
j_call: TRBJ2-3
cdr3_aa: AIRPAGRGGSDTQY

v_call: TRBV28
d_call: TRBD2
j_call: NA
cdr3_aa: ASSSLTSGGGYEQY

v_call: TRBV28
d_call: TRBD2
j_call: TRBJ2-7
cdr3_aa: ASSHRLAGGDEQY

v_call: TRBV18
d_call: NA
j_call: TRBJ2-5
cdr3_aa: ASPPRPDQETQY

v_call: TRBV7-7
d_call: NA
j_call: TRBJ2-2
cdr3_aa: ASSLAGGATGELF

v_call: TRBV4-1
d_call: NA
j_call: TRBJ2-2
cdr3_aa: ASSQDWRLPGELF

v_call: TRBV11-2
d_call: NA
j_call: TRBJ1-5
cdr3_aa: ASSLALYQPQH

v_call: TRBV2
d_call: TRBD2
j_call: TRBJ2-7
cdr3_aa: ASSDLGGFFNEQY

v_call: TRBV6-4
d_call: NA
j_call: TRBJ2-3
cdr3_aa: ASSEGSTDTQY

v_call: TRBV19
d_call: TRBD1
j_call: TRBJ1-2
cdr3_aa: ASRDRGNYGYT

v_call: TRBV9
d_call: NA
j_call: TRBJ1-2
cdr3_aa: ASSGGGQNYYGYT

v_call: TRBV25-1
d_call: NA
j_call: TRBJ2-1
cdr3_aa: ASSEPGTLNEQF

v_call: TRBV5-5
d_call: NA
j_call: TRBJ2-5
cdr3_aa: ASSARGSVQETQY

v_call: TRBV29-1
d_call: NA
j_call: TRBJ1-5
cdr3_aa: SVGAGDNQPQH

v_call: TRBV6-9
d_call: NA
j_call: TRBJ2-4
cdr3_aa: ASSREGLAKNIQY

v_call: TRBV9
d_call: NA
j_call: TRBJ1-2
cdr3_aa: ASSVKEGGQGLRGYT

v_call: TRBV2
d_call: NA
j_call: TRBJ1-5
cdr3_aa: ASSTEKDQPQH

v_call: TRBV5-1
d_call: NA
j_call: TRBJ2-3
cdr3_aa: ASTPLGRGGDTQY

v_call: TRBV5-4
d_call: NA
j_call: TRBJ1-1
cdr3_aa: ASKSMVNTEAF

v_call: TRBV7-9
d_call: TRBD2
j_call: TRBJ2-1
cdr3_aa: ASTPLAGGREYNEQF

v_call: TRBV30
d_call: NA
j_call: TRBJ2-1
cdr3_aa: AWLLYNEQF

v_call: TRBV27
d_call: NA
j_call: TRBJ1-5
cdr3_aa: ASSLYVPGTLGQGNQPQH

v_call: TRBV14
d_call: TRBD1
j_call: TRBJ2-2
cdr3_aa: ASRVWDSTGELF

v_call: TRBV13
d_call: NA
j_call: TRBJ2-1
cdr3_aa: ASSLGRSRANEQF

v_call: TRBV30
d_call: TRBD2
j_call: TRBJ2-3
cdr3_aa: AWSFRGLVADTQY

v_call: TRBV30
d_call: NA
j_call: TRBJ2-1
cdr3_aa: AWSVLPSDNEQF

v_call: TRBV28
d_call: NA
j_call: TRBJ2-4
cdr3_aa: ASSFHQSSINIQY

v_call: TRBV5-1
d_call: NA
j_call: TRBJ2-3
cdr3_aa: ASSKDRYTDTQY

v_call: TRBV5-1
d_call: NA
j_call: TRBJ2-1
cdr3_aa: ASSTLTTNEQF

v_call: TRBV5-1
d_call: TRBD2
j_call: TRBJ2-1
cdr3_aa: ASSFGGANEQF

v_call: TRBV14
d_call: NA
j_call: TRBJ2-2
cdr3_aa: ASKGPIPGELF

v_call: TRBV5-1
d_call: TRBD2
j_call: TRBJ2-1
cdr3_aa: ASNSGLAVHNEQF

v_call: TRBV2
d_call: NA
j_call: TRBJ2-5
cdr3_aa: ASSEEGGKETQY

v_call: TRBV18
d_call: NA
j_call: TRBJ1-1
cdr3_aa: ASSPTPPFSSHAF

v_call: TRBV19
d_call: NA
j_call: TRBJ1-1
cdr3_aa: ASSIGAVANTEAF

v_call: TRBV5-1
d_call: NA
j_call: TRBJ2-1
cdr3_aa: ASTRDSSSSYNEQF

v_call: TRBV7-6
d_call: NA
j_call: TRBJ2-7
cdr3_aa: ASSLGGGSFYEQY

v_call: TRBV10-3
d_call: NA
j_call: TRBJ1-5
cdr3_aa: AISESEALSQPQH

v_call: TRBV7-9
d_call: NA
j_call: TRBJ1-3
cdr3_aa: ASRTQSSGNTIY

v_call: TRBV6-1
d_call: TRBD2
j_call: TRBJ2-1
cdr3_aa: ASSERVSGRREYNEQF